These 18 T cell receptor beta chains were all obtained from the same sample, sequenced in a study of T cells in Graves' hyperthyroidism and ophthalmopathy (dated by TCRdb to about 2019). Library preparation employed multiplex PCR. Sequencing relied on an Illumina HiSeq 2000. Amplification of TCR beta CDR3 regions was carried out from RNA transcripts. The first round of RT-PCR for the TCR CDR3 was performed with the HTBI primer set and the Qiagen OneStep RT-PCR kit. Using fastp at Q25 and MiXCR, TCRdb reprocessed the public reads and kept productive beta chains. Rows with a matching CDR3 protein are joined into one entry that keeps the most common DNA and genes. For this sample the table gives approximately 620,000 distinct CDR3 sequences, of which approximately 15% were detected only once. Of the sample, roughly 5.5% falls within the top ten clones. The sequencing input was blood. Receptors originate from a woman aged 30 to 39 with Graves' hyperthyroidism that later progressed to Graves' ophthalmopathy.

In the case of this clonotype: One junction end disagrees with the germline gene, perhaps due to a read error. The chain is built from TRBV6-2 or TRBV6-3 and TRBJ2-2, with 8 positions matching TRBD1. This CDR3 spans 15 amino acids. Germline V gene lookup returns CDR1 MNHEY and CDR2 SVGEGT. CDR3 bases: TGTGCGAGCAGCCGACAGGGGATCGACACCGGGGAGCGGTTTTTT. Translation gives CASSRQGIDTGERFF.

In this sample, this clonotype turned up many times. The V call is TRBV20-1, the J call TRBJ1-1, with D unresolved. Germline CDR1 is DFQATT and CDR2 is SNEGSKA (reference sequence). The CDR3 is made up of 15 amino acids. Trimming removed 2 bases from V and 1 base from J, with 14 bases in between. The CDR3 is CSARPEGGWNTEAFF. Here the CDR3 DNA reads TGCAGTGCTAGACCTGAGGGAGGGTGGAACACTGAAGCTTTCTTT.

This chain connects TRBV5-1 to TRBJ2-5; TRBD2 matches 7 bases. The junction had 11 bases not matched to a gene; V was cut back by 4 bases and J by 5 bases. This CDR3 is 15 amino acids long. Germline-derived CDR1 and CDR2 are SGHRS and YFSETQ. The CDR3 here is CASSPGGGARETQYF. As DNA, the CDR3 is TGCGCCAGCAGCCCGGGGGGAGGGGCTCGGGAGACCCAGTACTTC.

This clonotype has only a few counts. CDR3 in DNA: TGTGCCAGCAGTCCCCCGGGACACGAGGACTATGGCTACACCTTC. Amino acids: CASSPPGHEDYGYTF. This chain joins TRBV28 and TRBJ1-2, with D possibly TRBD1 on 6 matching bases. The CDR3 is 15 residues long. Germline assignment: CDR1 MDHEN and CDR2 SYDVKM. Trimming stripped 5 bases from V and 3 bases from J, with 16 bases between.

This clonotype was found many times. This chain joins TRBV2 and TRBJ2-7; TRBD1 matches at 10 bases. Germline V CDR1 and CDR2: SNHLY, FYNNEI. This CDR3 is built from 13 residues. Losses at the gene ends were 10 bases for V and 3 bases for J; bases not matched to a gene: 6. CDR3 residues: CANGQGGDYEQYF. DNA of the CDR3: TGTGCCAACGGACAGGGGGGGGACTACGAGCAGTACTTC.

The chain links TRBV12-3 or TRBV12-4 to TRBJ1-1, with a weak D call TRBD1 (5 bases). Between the trimmed V and J ends, which lost 8 bases and 3 bases, there was a span of 25 bases. CDR3 length: 17 residues. CDR3 DNA: TGTGCCAGCTCACCAGTAACCCTCGTCGGGGGTGACACTGAAGCTTTCTTT. Protein product: CASSPVTLVGGDTEAFF.

The sample holds many counts of this clonotype. The chain uses TRBV28 and TRBJ2-3; D remains ambiguous. This CDR3 region has 12 residues. V shed 7 bases and J shed 2 bases, with 7 bases lying between them. The germline V gene has CDR1 MDHEN and CDR2 SYDVKM. The CDR3 nucleotides are TGTGCCAGCAAAGACAACACAGATACGCAGTATTTT. Amino acid sequence: CASKDNTDTQYF.

At least ten counts were recorded for this clonotype. This chain connects TRBV30 to TRBJ1-6, with 9 bases aligning to TRBD1. The ends lost 6 bases at V and 9 bases at J; junction bases unmatched: 9. The CDR3 has 14 residues. CDR1 and CDR2 (germline): GTSNPN, SVGIG (reference sequence). Here the CDR3 reads CACRGQGRGSPLHF. For the CDR3, the DNA is TGTGCCTGTCGGGGACAGGGAAGAGGTTCACCCCTCCACTTT.

In this sample, this clonotype turned up many times. The rearrangement uses TRBV7-9 and TRBJ2-1; TRBD1 or TRBD2 may be the D gene (5 bases each). The germline gives CDR1 SEHNR, CDR2 FQNEAQ (reference sequence). The CDR3 loop spans 15 amino acids. V lost 5 bases to trimming and J lost 9 bases, with 20 bases between them. The CDR3 DNA follows: TGTGCCAGCAGCAACAACAGGAGGCCTAGGGGTGAGCAGTTCTTC. It codes for CASSNNRRPRGEQFF.

This chain joins TRBV15 and TRBJ1-2; D may be TRBD1 (6 bases). The germline V gene encodes CDR1 LNHNV and CDR2 YYDKDF (reference sequence). The CDR3 length is 15 residues. V was clipped by 5 bases and J by 2 bases, with 15 bases between them. The CDR3 protein is CATSGRTVRNYGYTF. The CDR3 nucleotides are TGTGCCACCAGCGGCAGGACAGTGAGGAACTATGGCTACACCTTC.

This chain joins TRBV13 and TRBJ1-1, with D possibly matching TRBD1 (6 bases). Trimming pared 3 bases from V and 10 bases from J, leaving 27 bases between. The V gene's germline CDR1 is PRHDT and CDR2 FYEKMQ (reference sequence). CDR3 size: 17 residues. The CDR3 loop is CASSLEVGRRGVRPAFF. The CDR3 coding sequence is TGTGCCAGCAGCTTGGAAGTGGGGCGGAGGGGGGTCCGACCAGCTTTCTTT.

This clonotype showed up many times. This sequence joins TRBV12-3 or TRBV12-4 and TRBJ1-1, with D perhaps matching TRBD1 (5 bases). Trimming removed 3 bases from V and 1 base from J, with 9 bases in between. The CDR3 runs to 14 residues. The CDR3 coding sequence is TGTGCCAGCAGTTTCCAGACAGCGAACACTGAAGCTTTCTTT. This codes for CASSFQTANTEAFF.

In nucleotides, the CDR3 is TGTGCCTGGAGTCCCGGATATAGCAATCAGCCCCAGCATTTT. Translating it yields CAWSPGYSNQPQHF. The genes are TRBV30 and TRBJ1-5, with D hard to call. Germline V CDR1 and CDR2: GTSNPN, SVGIG (reference sequence). V was pared by 2 bases and J by 0 bases, with 8 bases between. The CDR3 is made up of 14 amino acids.

This clonotype was seen a handful of times. The CDR3 loop is CASSGRGTEAFF. Written as DNA, the CDR3 is TGTGCCAGCAGCGGGAGGGGGACTGAAGCTTTCTTT. The genes are TRBV7-9 and TRBJ1-1; TRBD1 is a possible D gene (6 bases). CDR1 and CDR2 (germline): SEHNR, FQNEAQ (reference sequence). The CDR3 totals 12 residues. V was pared by 5 bases and J by 5 bases, with 9 bases between.

This clonotype was seen ten or more times. The gene calls are TRBV7-3 and TRBJ2-7; D is perhaps TRBD1 (5 bases). Germline CDR1 and CDR2: SGHTA and FQGTGA. CDR3 length equals 15 residues. Trimming left V 2 bases short and J 0 bases short, with 11 bases between. CDR3 DNA: TGTGCCAGCAGCTTATATCAGGGTAGCTCCTACGAGCAGTACTTC. Its translation: CASSLYQGSSYEQYF. The full variable domain, its missing parts supplied by reference TRBV7-3 and TRBJ2-7, is GAGVSQTPSNKVTEKGKYVELRCDPISGHTALYWYRQSLGQGPEFLIYFQGTGAADDSGLPNDRFFAVRPEGSVSTLKIQRTERGDSAVYLCASSLYQGSSYEQYFGPGTRLTVT.

This clonotype was detected ten times or more. This rearrangement joins TRBV9 to TRBJ1-1; D is unresolved. V lost 0 bases to trimming and J lost 8 bases, with 8 bases between them. This CDR3 is 12 amino acids long. Germline V lookup: CDR1 SGDLS, CDR2 YYNGEE. CDR3 in DNA: TGTGCCAGCAGCGTAGCGGTAGGAGAAGCTTTCTTT. It translates to CASSVAVGEAFF.

This clonotype was picked up a small number of times. The chain is built from TRBV24-1 and TRBJ2-2; D remains unclear. The germline V gene encodes CDR1 KGHDR and CDR2 SFDVKD. The CDR3 sequence is 11 residues long. Trimming took 6 bases from V and 6 from J, leaving 4 bases between them. CDR3 in amino acids: CATSYAGELFF. For the CDR3, the DNA is TGTGCCACCAGTTACGCCGGGGAGCTGTTTTTT.

At least ten counts were recorded for this clonotype. The V call is TRBV19, the J call TRBJ2-1; the D gene is possibly TRBD2 (5 bases). Looked up from germline, CDR1 is LNHDA and CDR2 is SQIVND (reference sequence). The CDR3 consists of 18 residues. V was clipped by 2 bases and J by 1 base, with 18 bases between them. The CDR3 DNA sequence: TGTGCCAGTAGTATACGCGGCGAGGGCAGCCTGTCCTACAATGAGCAGTTCTTC. Protein sequence: CASSIRGEGSLSYNEQFF.